This T cell receptor beta chain was obtained from a study of cytomegalovirus exposure and HLA in healthy donors. 13 Jbeta primers and 60 Vbeta primers were used for the PCR. Repertoires were generated with immunoSEQ multiplex PCR, while TCRdb's copy carries only in-frame clones and drops some. Among 93,000 or so clones listed, roughly four fifths were seen once. V lost 5 bases and J lost 4, with 6 bases in between. The germline V gene encodes CDR1 SEHNR and CDR2 FQNEAQ (reference sequence). The CDR3 consists of 12 residues. The rearrangement uses TRBV7-9 and TRBJ1-3; D is unresolved. The TCR was taken from a woman aged 18-29 years in good health and CMV-seropositive. Sequenced input: PBMCs. The CDR3 DNA sequence: TGTGCCAGCAGCCCTCAGGGAAACACCATATATTTT. Encoded protein: CASSPQGNTIYF.